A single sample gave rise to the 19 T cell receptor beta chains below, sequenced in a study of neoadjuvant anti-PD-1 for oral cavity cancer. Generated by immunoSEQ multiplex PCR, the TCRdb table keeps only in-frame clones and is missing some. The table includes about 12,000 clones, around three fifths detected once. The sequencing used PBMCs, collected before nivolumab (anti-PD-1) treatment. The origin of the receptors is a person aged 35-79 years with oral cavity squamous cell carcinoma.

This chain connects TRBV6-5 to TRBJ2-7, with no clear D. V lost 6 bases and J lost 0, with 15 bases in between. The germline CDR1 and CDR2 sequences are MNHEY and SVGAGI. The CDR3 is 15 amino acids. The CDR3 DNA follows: TGTGCCAGCAGCGTTGGGGATTATAGCTCCTACGAGCAGTACTTC. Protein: CASSVGDYSSYEQYF.

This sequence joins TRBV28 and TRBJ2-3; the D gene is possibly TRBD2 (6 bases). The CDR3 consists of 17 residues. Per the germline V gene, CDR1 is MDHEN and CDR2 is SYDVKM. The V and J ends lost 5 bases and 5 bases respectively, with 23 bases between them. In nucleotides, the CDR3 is TGTGCCAGCAGTGGCGGAGAGGGGCGGGGCAGACTAGATACGCAGTATTTT. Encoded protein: CASSGGEGRGRLDTQYF.

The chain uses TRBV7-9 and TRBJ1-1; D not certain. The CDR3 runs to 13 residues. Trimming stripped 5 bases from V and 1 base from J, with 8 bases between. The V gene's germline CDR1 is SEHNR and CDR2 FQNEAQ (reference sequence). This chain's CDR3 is CASSRTENTEAFF. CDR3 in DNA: TGTGCCAGCAGCCGTACAGAGAACACTGAAGCTTTCTTT.

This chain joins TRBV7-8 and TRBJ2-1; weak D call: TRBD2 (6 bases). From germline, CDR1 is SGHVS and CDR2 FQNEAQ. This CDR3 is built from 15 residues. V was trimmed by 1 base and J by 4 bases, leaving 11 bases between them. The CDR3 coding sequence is TGTGCCAGCAGCTTAGGCCGGGGGAAATACAATGAGCAGTTCTTC. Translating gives CASSLGRGKYNEQFF.

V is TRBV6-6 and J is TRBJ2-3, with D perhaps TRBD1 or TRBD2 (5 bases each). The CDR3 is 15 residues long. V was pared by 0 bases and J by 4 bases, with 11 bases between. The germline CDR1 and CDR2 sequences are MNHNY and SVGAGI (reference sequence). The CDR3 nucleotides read TGTGCCAGCAGTTACTCAGGGGACGGAGCAGATACGCAGTATTTT. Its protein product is CASSYSGDGADTQYF.

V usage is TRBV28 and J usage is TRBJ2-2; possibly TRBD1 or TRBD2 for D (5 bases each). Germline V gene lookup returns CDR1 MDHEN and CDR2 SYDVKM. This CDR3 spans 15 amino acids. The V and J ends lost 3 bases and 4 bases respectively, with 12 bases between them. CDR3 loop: CASSLRGAGTGELFF. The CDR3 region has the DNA TGTGCCAGCAGTTTGAGGGGAGCCGGCACCGGGGAGCTGTTTTTT.

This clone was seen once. The CDR3 spells CASSLAGGSYEQYF. CDR3 DNA sequence: TGTGCCAGCAGCTTGGCCGGGGGATCCTACGAGCAGTACTTC. V and J are TRBV5-4 and TRBJ2-7, with D tentatively TRBD2 (6 bases). Germline-derived CDR1 and CDR2 are SGHNT and YYREEE (reference sequence). The CDR3 spans 14 residues. V was cut by 0 bases and J by 1 base, with 8 bases left in between.

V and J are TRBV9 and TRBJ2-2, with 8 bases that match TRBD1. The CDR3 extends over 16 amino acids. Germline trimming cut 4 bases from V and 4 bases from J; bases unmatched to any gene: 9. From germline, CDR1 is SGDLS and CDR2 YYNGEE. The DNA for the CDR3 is TGTGCCAGCAGCTATTATCAGGGGGCGAGCACCGGGGAGCTGTTTTTT. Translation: CASSYYQGASTGELFF.

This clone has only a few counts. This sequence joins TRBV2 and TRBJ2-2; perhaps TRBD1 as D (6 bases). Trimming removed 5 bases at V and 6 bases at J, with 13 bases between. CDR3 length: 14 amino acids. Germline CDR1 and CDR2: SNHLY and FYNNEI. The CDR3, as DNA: TGTGCCAGCAGTCTGGCCAGGGGCTCCGGGGAGCTGTTTTTT. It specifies CASSLARGSGELFF.

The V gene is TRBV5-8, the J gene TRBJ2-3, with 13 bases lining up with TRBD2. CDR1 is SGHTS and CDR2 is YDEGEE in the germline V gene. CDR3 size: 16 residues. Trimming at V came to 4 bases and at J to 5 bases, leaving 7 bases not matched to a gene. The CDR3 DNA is TGTGCCAGCAGCAATGGACTAGCGGGGGAGGGAGATACGCAGTATTTT. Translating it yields CASSNGLAGEGDTQYF. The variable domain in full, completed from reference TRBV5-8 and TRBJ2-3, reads EAGVTQSPTHLIKTRGQQATLRCSPISGHTSVYWYQQALGLGLQFLLWYDEGEERNRGNFPPRFSGRQFPNYSSELNVNALELEDSALYLCASSNGLAGEGDTQYFGPGTRLTVL.

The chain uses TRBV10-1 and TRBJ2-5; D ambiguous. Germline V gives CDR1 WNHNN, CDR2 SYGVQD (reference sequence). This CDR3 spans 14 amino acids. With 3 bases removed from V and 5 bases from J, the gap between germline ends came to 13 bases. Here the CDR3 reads CASSDPGLEETQYF. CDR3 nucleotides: TGCGCCAGCAGTGATCCCGGGTTAGAGGAGACCCAGTACTTC.

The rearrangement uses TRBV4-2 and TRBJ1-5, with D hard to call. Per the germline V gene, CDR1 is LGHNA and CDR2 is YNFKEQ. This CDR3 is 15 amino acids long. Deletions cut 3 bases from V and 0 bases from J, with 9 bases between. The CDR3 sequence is CASSQVAISNQPQHF. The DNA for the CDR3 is TGTGCCAGCAGCCAGGTAGCCATTAGCAATCAGCCCCAGCATTTT.

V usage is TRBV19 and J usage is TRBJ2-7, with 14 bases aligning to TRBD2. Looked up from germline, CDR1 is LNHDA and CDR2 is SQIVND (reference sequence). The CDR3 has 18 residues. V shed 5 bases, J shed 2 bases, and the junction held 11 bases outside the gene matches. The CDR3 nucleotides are TGTGCCAGTAGTGACCCATCCGGGACTAGCGGGAGACCCTACGAGCAGTACTTC. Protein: CASSDPSGTSGRPYEQYF.

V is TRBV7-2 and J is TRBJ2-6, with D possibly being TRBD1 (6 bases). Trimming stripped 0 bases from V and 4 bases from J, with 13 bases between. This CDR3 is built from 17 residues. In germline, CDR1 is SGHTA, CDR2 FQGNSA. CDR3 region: CASSLAHYRAGANVLTF. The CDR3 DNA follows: TGTGCCAGCAGCTTAGCCCATTACAGGGCCGGGGCCAACGTCCTGACTTTC.

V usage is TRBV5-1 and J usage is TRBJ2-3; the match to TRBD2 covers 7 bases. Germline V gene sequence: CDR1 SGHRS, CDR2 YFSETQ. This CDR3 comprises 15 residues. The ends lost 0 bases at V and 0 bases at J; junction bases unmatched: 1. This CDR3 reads CASSLGLASTDTQYF. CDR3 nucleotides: TGCGCCAGCAGCTTGGGACTAGCAAGCACAGATACGCAGTATTTT. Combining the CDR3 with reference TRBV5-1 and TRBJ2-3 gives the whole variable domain KAGVTQTPRYLIKTRGQQVTLSCSPISGHRSVSWYQQTPGQGLQFLFEYFSETQRNKGNFPGRFSGRQFSNSRSEMNVSTLELGDSALYLCASSLGLASTDTQYFGPGTRLTVL.

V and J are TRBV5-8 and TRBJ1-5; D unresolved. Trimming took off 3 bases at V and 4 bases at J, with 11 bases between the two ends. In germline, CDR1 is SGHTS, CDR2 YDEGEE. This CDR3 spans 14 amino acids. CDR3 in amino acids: CASSSGFRNQPQHF. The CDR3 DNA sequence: TGTGCCAGCAGCTCAGGATTTCGAAATCAGCCCCAGCATTTT.

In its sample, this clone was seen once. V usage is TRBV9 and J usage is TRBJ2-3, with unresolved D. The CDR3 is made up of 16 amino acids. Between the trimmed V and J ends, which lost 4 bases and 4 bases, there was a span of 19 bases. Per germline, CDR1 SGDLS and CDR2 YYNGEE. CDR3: CASSLLTTALADTQYF. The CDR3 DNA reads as TGTGCCAGCAGCCTCCTTACGACGGCCTTAGCAGATACGCAGTATTTT.

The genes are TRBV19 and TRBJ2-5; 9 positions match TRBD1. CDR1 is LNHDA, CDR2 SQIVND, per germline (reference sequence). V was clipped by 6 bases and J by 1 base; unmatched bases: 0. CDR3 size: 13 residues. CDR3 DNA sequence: TGTGCCAGTAGGACAGGGGGCCAAGAGACCCAGTACTTC. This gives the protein CASRTGGQETQYF.

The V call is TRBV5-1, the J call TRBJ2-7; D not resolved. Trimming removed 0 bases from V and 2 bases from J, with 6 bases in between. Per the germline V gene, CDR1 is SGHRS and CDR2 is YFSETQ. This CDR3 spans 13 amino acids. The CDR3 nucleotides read TGCGCCAGCAGCTTGGAAAAGGCCTACGAGCAGTACTTC. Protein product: CASSLEKAYEQYF. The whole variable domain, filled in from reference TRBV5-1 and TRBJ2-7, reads KAGVTQTPRYLIKTRGQQVTLSCSPISGHRSVSWYQQTPGQGLQFLFEYFSETQRNKGNFPGRFSGRQFSNSRSEMNVSTLELGDSALYLCASSLEKAYEQYFGPGTRLTVT.